These 7 T cell receptor beta chains were sequenced from one sample in a study of T cells in Graves' hyperthyroidism and ophthalmopathy. Researchers amplified the TCR beta CDR3 regions from RNA transcripts. RT-PCR in the first round (using the HTBI primer set) targeted the TCR CDR3. TCRdb passed the multiplex PCR reads through MiXCR, listing each CDR3 protein once. The sample lists 690,000 or so distinct CDR3 sequences, around a sixth occurring once. The source material was blood. The receptors were sampled from a woman in her forties or fifties with Graves' hyperthyroidism that later progressed to Graves' ophthalmopathy.

The table lists this clonotype with a few counts. This chain connects TRBV7-9 to TRBJ2-1; 8 bases map to TRBD1. J was trimmed by 5 bases and V by 4 bases; bases with no gene match: 7. The CDR3 sequence is 15 residues long. Germline V gene sequence: CDR1 SEHNR, CDR2 FQNEAQ (reference sequence). The CDR3 loop reads CASSSQGALNNEQFF. In DNA, the CDR3 is TGTGCCAGCAGCTCTCAGGGGGCACTAAACAATGAGCAGTTCTTC.

This clonotype was seen more than once but under ten times. This chain joins TRBV5-1 and TRBJ1-4; D remains ambiguous. The CDR3 loop spans 17 amino acids. Germline CDR1 is SGHRS and CDR2 is YFSETQ. V was clipped by 0 bases and J by 2 bases, with 14 bases between them. The CDR3 DNA reads TGCGCCAGCAGCTTGGCGGCCTCGCTCCGCACTAATGAAAAACTGTTTTTT. It is translated as CASSLAASLRTNEKLFF.

This clonotype was found many times. This sequence joins TRBV27 and TRBJ1-1, with D maybe TRBD1 (5 bases). CDR3 size: 14 residues. CDR1 MNHEY and CDR2 SMNVEV come from the germline V gene (reference sequence). V was trimmed by 3 bases and J by 2 bases, leaving 10 bases between them. The CDR3 protein is CASSFSGVNTEAFF. CDR3 sequence (DNA): TGTGCCAGCAGTTTTTCGGGGGTAAACACTGAAGCTTTCTTT.

This clonotype was found many times. The chain uses TRBV6-6 and TRBJ2-3; maybe TRBD2 (7 bases). The V gene's germline CDR1 is MNHNY and CDR2 SVGAGI (reference sequence). The V end was cut by 2 bases, the J end by 2 bases, with 14 bases between. The length of the CDR3 is 16 residues. CDR3 protein: CASSYGTGGVTDTQYF. The CDR3 DNA is TGTGCCAGCAGTTACGGGACGGGGGGCGTCACAGATACGCAGTATTTT.

The chain joins TRBV20-1 to TRBJ1-1; the D gene is possibly TRBD1 (5 bases). The V and J ends lost 0 bases and 3 bases respectively, with 17 bases between them. CDR1 and CDR2 (germline): DFQATT, SNEGSKA (reference sequence). The CDR3 consists of 16 residues. CDR3 nucleotides: TGCAGTGCTAGAGATGCGGGGGGGATGGGGGACACTGAAGCTTTCTTT. This sequence encodes CSARDAGGMGDTEAFF.

This clonotype was seen at least ten times. The rearrangement uses TRBV24-1 and TRBJ2-5, with 9 positions matching TRBD1. J lost 3 bases, V lost 1 base, and 5 bases had no gene match. The CDR3 is 16 residues long. CDR1 KGHDR and CDR2 SFDVKD come from the germline V gene. CDR3: CATSDLGTGKEETQYF. CDR3 bases: TGTGCCACCAGTGATTTAGGGACAGGGAAAGAAGAGACCCAGTACTTC.

The V gene is TRBV12-3 or TRBV12-4, the J gene TRBJ1-1; a possible D gene is TRBD1 (6 bases). Trimming pared 7 bases from V and 1 base from J, leaving 19 bases between. The CDR3 is 16 residues long. CDR3: CASISRDINRNTEAFF. CDR3 bases: TGTGCCAGCATCTCCCGGGACATTAATAGGAACACTGAAGCTTTCTTT.